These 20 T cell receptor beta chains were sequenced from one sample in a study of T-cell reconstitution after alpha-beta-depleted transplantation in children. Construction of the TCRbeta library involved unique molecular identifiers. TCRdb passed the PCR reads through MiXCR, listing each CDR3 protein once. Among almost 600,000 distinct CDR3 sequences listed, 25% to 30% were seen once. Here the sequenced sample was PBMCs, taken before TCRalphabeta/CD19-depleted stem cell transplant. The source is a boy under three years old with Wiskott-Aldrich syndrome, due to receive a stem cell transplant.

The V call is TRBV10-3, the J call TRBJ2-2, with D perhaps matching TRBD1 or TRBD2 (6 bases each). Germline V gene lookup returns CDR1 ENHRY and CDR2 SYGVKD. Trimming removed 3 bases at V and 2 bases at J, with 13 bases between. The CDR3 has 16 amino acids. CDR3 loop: CAISERGGTNTGELFF. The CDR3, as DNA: TGTGCCATCAGTGAAAGAGGGGGGACCAACACCGGGGAGCTGTTTTTT.

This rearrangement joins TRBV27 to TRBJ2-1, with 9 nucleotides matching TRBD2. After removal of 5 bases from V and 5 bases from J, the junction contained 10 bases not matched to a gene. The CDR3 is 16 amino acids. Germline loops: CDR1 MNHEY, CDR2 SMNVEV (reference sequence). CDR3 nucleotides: TGTGCCAGCAGTCAGGGCTCGGGACTAGCCAACAATGAGCAGTTCTTC. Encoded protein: CASSQGSGLANNEQFF.

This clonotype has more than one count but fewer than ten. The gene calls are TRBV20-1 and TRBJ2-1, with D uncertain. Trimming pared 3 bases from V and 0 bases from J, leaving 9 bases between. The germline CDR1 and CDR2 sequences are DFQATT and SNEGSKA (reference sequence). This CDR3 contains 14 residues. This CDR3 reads CSASPAGSYNEQFF. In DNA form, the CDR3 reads TGCAGTGCTAGCCCCGCCGGCTCCTACAATGAGCAGTTCTTC.

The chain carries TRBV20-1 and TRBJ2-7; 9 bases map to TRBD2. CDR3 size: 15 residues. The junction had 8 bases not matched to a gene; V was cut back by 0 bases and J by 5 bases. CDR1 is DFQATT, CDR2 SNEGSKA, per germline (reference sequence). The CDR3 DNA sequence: TGCAGTGCTAGAGATGTCGCGGGAGGGCCCAACGAGCAGTACTTC. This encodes CSARDVAGGPNEQYF.

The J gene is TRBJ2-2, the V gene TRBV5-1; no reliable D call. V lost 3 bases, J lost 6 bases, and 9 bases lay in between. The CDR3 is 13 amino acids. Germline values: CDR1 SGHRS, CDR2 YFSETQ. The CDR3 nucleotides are TGCGCCAGCAGCTCCTTTTCCCCCGGGGAGCTGTTTTTT. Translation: CASSSFSPGELFF. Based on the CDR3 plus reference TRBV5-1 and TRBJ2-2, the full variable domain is KAGVTQTPRYLIKTRGQQVTLSCSPISGHRSVSWYQQTPGQGLQFLFEYFSETQRNKGNFPGRFSGRQFSNSRSEMNVSTLELGDSALYLCASSSFSPGELFFGEGSRLTVL.

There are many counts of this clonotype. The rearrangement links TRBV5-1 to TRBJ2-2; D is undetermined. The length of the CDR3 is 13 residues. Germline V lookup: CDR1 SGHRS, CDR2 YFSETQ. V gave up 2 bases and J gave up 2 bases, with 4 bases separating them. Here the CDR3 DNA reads TGCGCCAGCAGCTTTCCAAACACCGGGGAGCTGTTTTTT. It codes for CASSFPNTGELFF.

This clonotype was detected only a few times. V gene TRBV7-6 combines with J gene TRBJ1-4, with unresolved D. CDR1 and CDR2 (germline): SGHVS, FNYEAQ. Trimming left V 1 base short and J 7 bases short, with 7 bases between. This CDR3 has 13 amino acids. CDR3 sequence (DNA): TGTGCCAGCAGCTTAGGGTATCCTGAAAAACTGTTTTTT. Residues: CASSLGYPEKLFF.

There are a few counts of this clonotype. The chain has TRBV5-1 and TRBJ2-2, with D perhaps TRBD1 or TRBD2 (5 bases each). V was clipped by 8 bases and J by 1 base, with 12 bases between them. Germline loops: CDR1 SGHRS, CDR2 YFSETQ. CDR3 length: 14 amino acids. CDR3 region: CASRRDQNTGELFF. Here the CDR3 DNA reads TGCGCCAGTCGACGGGACCAGAACACCGGGGAGCTGTTTTTT.

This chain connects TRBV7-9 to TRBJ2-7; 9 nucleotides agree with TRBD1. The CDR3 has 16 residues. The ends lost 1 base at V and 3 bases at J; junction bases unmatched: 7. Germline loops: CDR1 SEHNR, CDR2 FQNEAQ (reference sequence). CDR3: CASSLVRGQGGYEQYF. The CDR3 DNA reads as TGTGCCAGCAGCTTAGTGAGGGGACAGGGAGGCTACGAGCAGTACTTC.

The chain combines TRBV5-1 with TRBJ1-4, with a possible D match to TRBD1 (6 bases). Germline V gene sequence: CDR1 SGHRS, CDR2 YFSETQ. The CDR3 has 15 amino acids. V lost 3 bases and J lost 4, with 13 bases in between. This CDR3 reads CASSSTGDNNEKLFF. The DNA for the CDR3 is TGCGCCAGCAGCTCGACGGGGGACAATAATGAAAAACTGTTTTTT. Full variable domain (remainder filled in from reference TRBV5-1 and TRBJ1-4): KAGVTQTPRYLIKTRGQQVTLSCSPISGHRSVSWYQQTPGQGLQFLFEYFSETQRNKGNFPGRFSGRQFSNSRSEMNVSTLELGDSALYLCASSSTGDNNEKLFFGSGTQLSVL.

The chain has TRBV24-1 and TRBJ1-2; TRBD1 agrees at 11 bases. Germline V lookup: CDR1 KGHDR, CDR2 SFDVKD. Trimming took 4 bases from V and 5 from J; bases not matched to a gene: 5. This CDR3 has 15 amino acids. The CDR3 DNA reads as TGTGCCACCAGTGACCCCGGACAGGGGGCGTATGGCTACACCTTC. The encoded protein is CATSDPGQGAYGYTF.

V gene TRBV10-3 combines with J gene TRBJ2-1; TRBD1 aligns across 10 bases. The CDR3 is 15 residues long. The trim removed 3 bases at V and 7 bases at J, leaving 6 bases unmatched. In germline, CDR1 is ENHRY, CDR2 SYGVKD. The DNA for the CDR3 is TGTGCCATCAGTGATCGGACAGGGGGAAAGAATGAGCAGTTCTTC. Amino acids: CAISDRTGGKNEQFF.

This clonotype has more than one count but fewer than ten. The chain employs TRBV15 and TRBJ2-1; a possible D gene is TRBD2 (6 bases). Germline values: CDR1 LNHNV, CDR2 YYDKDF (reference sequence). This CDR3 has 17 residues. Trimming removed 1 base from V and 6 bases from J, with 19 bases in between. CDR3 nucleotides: TGTGCCACCAGCAGAGCCTTGACTAGTAAGGTGCCCAATGAGCAGTTCTTC. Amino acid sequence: CATSRALTSKVPNEQFF.

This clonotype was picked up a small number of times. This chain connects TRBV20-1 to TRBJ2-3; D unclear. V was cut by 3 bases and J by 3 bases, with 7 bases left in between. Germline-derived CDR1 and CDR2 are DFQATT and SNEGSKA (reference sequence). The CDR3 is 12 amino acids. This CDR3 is CSASGPTDTQYF. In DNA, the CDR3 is TGCAGTGCTAGTGGCCCAACAGATACGCAGTATTTT.

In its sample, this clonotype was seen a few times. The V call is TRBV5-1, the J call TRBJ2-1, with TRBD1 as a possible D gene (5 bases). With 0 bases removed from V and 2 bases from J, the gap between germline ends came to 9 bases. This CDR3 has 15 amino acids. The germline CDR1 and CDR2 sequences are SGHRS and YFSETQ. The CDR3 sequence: CASSLEGKPYNEQFF. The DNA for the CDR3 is TGCGCCAGCAGCTTGGAGGGGAAGCCCTACAATGAGCAGTTCTTC.

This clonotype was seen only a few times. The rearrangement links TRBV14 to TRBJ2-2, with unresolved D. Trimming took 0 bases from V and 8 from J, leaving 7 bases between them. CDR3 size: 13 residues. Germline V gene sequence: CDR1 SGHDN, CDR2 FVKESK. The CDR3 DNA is TGTGCCAGCAGCCAAGATTTGTTGGGGGAGCTGTTTTTT. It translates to CASSQDLLGELFF.

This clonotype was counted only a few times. CDR3 sequence (DNA): TGTGCCAGCAGCCTGAGTGTAAATCCTGGAAACACCATATATTTT. Protein product: CASSLSVNPGNTIYF. The V call is TRBV25-1, the J call TRBJ1-3; D gene unclear. V was shortened by 6 bases and J by 2 bases, with 14 bases between the two germline ends. CDR3 length: 15 residues. CDR1 and CDR2 from the germline V gene are MGHDK and SYGVNS. The full variable domain, completed using reference TRBV25-1 and TRBJ1-3, is EADIYQTPRYLVIGTGKKITLECSQTMGHDKMYWYQQDPGMELHLIHYSYGVNSTEKGDLSSESTVSRIRTEHFPLTLESARPSHTSQYLCASSLSVNPGNTIYFGEGSWLTVV.

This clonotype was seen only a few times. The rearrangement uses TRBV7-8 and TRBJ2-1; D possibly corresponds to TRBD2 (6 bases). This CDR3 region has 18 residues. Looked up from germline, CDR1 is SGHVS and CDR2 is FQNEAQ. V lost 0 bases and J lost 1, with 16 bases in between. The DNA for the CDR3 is TGTGCCAGCAGCTTAGCGCATTCGGGAGCTGTTTCCTACAATGAGCAGTTCTTC. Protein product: CASSLAHSGAVSYNEQFF.

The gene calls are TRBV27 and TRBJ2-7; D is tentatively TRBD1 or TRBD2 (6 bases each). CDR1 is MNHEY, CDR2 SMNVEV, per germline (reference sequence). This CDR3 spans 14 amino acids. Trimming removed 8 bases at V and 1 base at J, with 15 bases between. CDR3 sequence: CASRLDRFSYEQYF. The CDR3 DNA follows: TGTGCCAGCCGACTAGACAGGTTTTCCTACGAGCAGTACTTC.

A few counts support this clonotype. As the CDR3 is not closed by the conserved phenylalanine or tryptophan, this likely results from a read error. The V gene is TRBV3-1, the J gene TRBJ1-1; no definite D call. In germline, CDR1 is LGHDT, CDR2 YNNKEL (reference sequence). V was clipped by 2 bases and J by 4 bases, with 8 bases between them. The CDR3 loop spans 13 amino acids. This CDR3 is CASSQYSGTEAFL. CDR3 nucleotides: TGTGCCAGCAGCCAATACTCGGGCACTGAAGCTTTCCTT.